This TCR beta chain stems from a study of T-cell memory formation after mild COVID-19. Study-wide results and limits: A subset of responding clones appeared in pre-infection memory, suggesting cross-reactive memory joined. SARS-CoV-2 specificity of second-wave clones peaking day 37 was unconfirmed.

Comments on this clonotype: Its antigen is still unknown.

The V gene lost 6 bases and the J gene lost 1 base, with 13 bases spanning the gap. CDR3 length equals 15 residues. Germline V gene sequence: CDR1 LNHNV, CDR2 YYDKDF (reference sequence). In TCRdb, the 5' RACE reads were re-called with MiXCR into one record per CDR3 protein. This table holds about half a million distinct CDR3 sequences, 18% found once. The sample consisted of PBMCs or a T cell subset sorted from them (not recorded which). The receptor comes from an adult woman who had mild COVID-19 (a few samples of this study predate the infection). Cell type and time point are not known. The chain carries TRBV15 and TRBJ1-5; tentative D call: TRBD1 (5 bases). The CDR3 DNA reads TGTGCCACCAGGGATGTGGGGGGAAGCAATCAGCCCCAGCATTTT. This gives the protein CATRDVGGSNQPQHF.